Listed below are T cell receptor beta chains from one sample, sequenced in a study of cytomegalovirus exposure and HLA in healthy donors. Sequencing used immunoSEQ multiplex PCR; TCRdb keeps in-frame clones, though not all of them. The sample holds around 140,000 clones, approximately 65% seen once. The material sequenced was PBMCs. The receptor source for this set is a woman aged 55-69 years in good health and CMV-seronegative. Each CDR3 is given with its conserved first and last residue. Each record gives: clone size, V gene, D gene, J gene, CDR3 DNA, CDR3 protein. D genes are given only for firm matches. Clone size, where shown, is once, few, many, or a class for clones that have expanded.

abundance: NA
v_gene: TRBV27
d_gene: NA
j_gene: TRBJ2-2
CDR3nt: TGTGCCAGCAGTTTAAGCAACACCGGGGAGCTGTTTTTT
CDR3aa: CASSLSNTGELFF

abundance: NA
v_gene: TRBV21-1
d_gene: NA
j_gene: TRBJ2-5
CDR3nt: TGTGCCAGCAGCAAGCATAACCGGGACAGGGACGGGGAGACCCAGTACTTC
CDR3aa: CASSKHNRDRDGETQYF

abundance: NA
v_gene: TRBV15
d_gene: NA
j_gene: TRBJ1-1
CDR3nt: TGTGCCACCAGCACTACAGGAATTGAAGCTTTCTTT
CDR3aa: CATSTTGIEAFF

abundance: NA
v_gene: TRBV7-8
d_gene: TRBD1
j_gene: TRBJ1-2
CDR3nt: TGTGCCAGCAGCCCTCGGCGTGGACAGGGTAGTGATGGCTACACCTTC
CDR3aa: CASSPRRGQGSDGYTF

abundance: NA
v_gene: TRBV7-3
d_gene: NA
j_gene: TRBJ2-1
CDR3nt: TGTGCCAGCAGCTTAGCGGGGGCTCTAAATGAGCAGTTCTTC
CDR3aa: CASSLAGALNEQFF

abundance: NA
v_gene: TRBV7-2
d_gene: NA
j_gene: TRBJ1-5
CDR3nt: TGTGCCAGCAGCTGGCAGGCTCGAGCCCATCAGCCCCAGCATTTT
CDR3aa: CASSWQARAHQPQHF

abundance: NA
v_gene: TRBV5-8
d_gene: NA
j_gene: TRBJ2-1
CDR3nt: TGTGCCAGCAGCTTGGTGGGGGGAGGCGCGCGATCTAATGAGCAGTTCTTC
CDR3aa: CASSLVGGGARSNEQFF

abundance: few
v_gene: TRBV7-3
d_gene: TRBD1
j_gene: TRBJ1-1
CDR3nt: TGTGCCAGCAGCCAAAGTGGACAGGGCGCGGCTTTCTTT
CDR3aa: CASSQSGQGAAFF

abundance: NA
v_gene: TRBV5-1
d_gene: NA
j_gene: TRBJ2-3
CDR3nt: TGCGCCAGCAGCTTGCGCGGAACGGACACAGATACGCAGTATTTT
CDR3aa: CASSLRGTDTDTQYF

abundance: NA
v_gene: TRBV14
d_gene: TRBD2
j_gene: TRBJ2-1
CDR3nt: TGTGCCAGCAGCCAAGAATTTTTAGCGGGAGCTGAGCAGTTCTTC
CDR3aa: CASSQEFLAGAEQFF

abundance: NA
v_gene: TRBV19
d_gene: TRBD2
j_gene: TRBJ2-1
CDR3nt: TGTGCCAGTAGTATAGATGGTCCAGCGGGGGGCTCCTACAATGAGCAGTTCTTC
CDR3aa: CASSIDGPAGGSYNEQFF

abundance: NA
v_gene: TRBV28
d_gene: TRBD1
j_gene: TRBJ1-2
CDR3nt: TGTGCCAGCAGCCCAGGGACAGCTAACTATGGCTACACCTTC
CDR3aa: CASSPGTANYGYTF

abundance: few
v_gene: TRBV7-9
d_gene: TRBD1
j_gene: TRBJ2-7
CDR3nt: TGTGCCAGCAGCTCGGGGACAGTGGGTTACTTC
CDR3aa: CASSSGTVGYF

abundance: NA
v_gene: TRBV5-4
d_gene: NA
j_gene: TRBJ2-3
CDR3nt: TGTGCCAGCAGCTTGGAACGGGGGAGCACAGATACGCAGTATTTT
CDR3aa: CASSLERGSTDTQYF

abundance: NA
v_gene: TRBV28
d_gene: NA
j_gene: TRBJ1-2
CDR3nt: TGTGCCAGCAGACCCGACAGCCTCTATGGCTACACCTTC
CDR3aa: CASRPDSLYGYTF

abundance: NA
v_gene: TRBV19
d_gene: TRBD1
j_gene: TRBJ1-5
CDR3nt: TGTGCCAGTAGTATGTTAGGACAGGGGACTCAGAGCAATCAGCCCCAGCATTTT
CDR3aa: CASSMLGQGTQSNQPQHF

abundance: few
v_gene: TRBV7-9
d_gene: TRBD1
j_gene: TRBJ2-7
CDR3nt: TGTGCCAGCAGCTCGACAGGGGAGGTCTACGAGCAGTACTTC
CDR3aa: CASSSTGEVYEQYF

abundance: NA
v_gene: TRBV19
d_gene: TRBD1
j_gene: TRBJ1-2
CDR3nt: TGTGCCAGTAGTAGGACAGGGGGCTATTATGGCTACACCTTC
CDR3aa: CASSRTGGYYGYTF

abundance: NA
v_gene: TRBV11-2
d_gene: TRBD2
j_gene: TRBJ2-5
CDR3nt: TGTGCCAGCAGCTCTAGCGGGGGGACTGGGACCCAGTACTTC
CDR3aa: CASSSSGGTGTQYF

abundance: NA
v_gene: TRBV5-5
d_gene: NA
j_gene: TRBJ2-7
CDR3nt: TGTGCCAGCAGCCCCTGGACAGCCGACTACGAGCAGTACTTC
CDR3aa: CASSPWTADYEQYF

abundance: few
v_gene: TRBV4-3
d_gene: NA
j_gene: TRBJ1-4
CDR3nt: TGCGCCAGCAGCCAAGAGGGGGGTAGGGGTGAAAAACTGTTTTTT
CDR3aa: CASSQEGGRGEKLFF

abundance: NA
v_gene: TRBV9
d_gene: NA
j_gene: TRBJ1-5
CDR3nt: TGTGCCAGCAGCCGGGGGGGGGTGGGTCAGCCCCAGCATTTT
CDR3aa: CASSRGGVGQPQHF

abundance: few
v_gene: TRBV9
d_gene: TRBD2
j_gene: TRBJ2-1
CDR3nt: TGTGCCAGCAGCGTAGCAGCTAGCGGGAATGAGCAGTTCTTC
CDR3aa: CASSVAASGNEQFF